Shown below are 24 T cell receptor beta chains from a single sample sequenced in a study of blood T cell repertoires in COVID-19. Data came from immunoSEQ multiplex PCR; TCRdb stores just in-frame clones and leaves some out. This sample yields approximately 200,000 clones, of which less than 90% are seen a single time; about 4% belongs to the top ten. The sequenced sample was PBMCs or T cells enriched from blood (not recorded which). Receptors originate from a woman aged 25 to 39 who had been exposed to COVID-19.

V gene TRBV4-2 combines with J gene TRBJ1-2; no reliable D call. Looked up from germline, CDR1 is LGHNA and CDR2 is YNFKEQ. V dropped 0 bases and J dropped 8 bases, with 13 bases sitting between them. The CDR3 sequence is 14 residues long. The CDR3 DNA is TGTGCCAGCAGCCAAGATAGGAGGGCGCACGGCTACACCTTC. As protein: CASSQDRRAHGYTF.

The genes are TRBV6-5 and TRBJ1-5; D possibly corresponds to TRBD1 (6 bases). There are 14 residues in the CDR3. Germline loops: CDR1 MNHEY, CDR2 SVGAGI. Trimming took 4 bases from V and 5 from J, leaving 12 bases between them. CDR3 in DNA: TGTGCCAGCAGTTTCTCGGGGGCGGATCAGCCCCAGCATTTT. This codes for CASSFSGADQPQHF.

The chain uses TRBV6-1 and TRBJ2-7; D is undetermined. Trimming left V 1 base short and J 2 bases short, with 12 bases between. From germline, CDR1 is MNHNS and CDR2 SASEGT. This CDR3 contains 15 residues. DNA for the CDR3: TGTGCCAGCAGTGAAGGGAGCACTTTCACCTACGAGCAGTACTTC. Encoded protein: CASSEGSTFTYEQYF.

This clone was counted between two and nine times. The chain employs TRBV9 and TRBJ1-6; 7 bases are shared with TRBD1. Germline V gene sequence: CDR1 SGDLS, CDR2 YYNGEE. Unmatched junction bases numbered 4, after V lost 0 bases and J lost 10 bases. The CDR3 totals 14 residues. CDR3 residues: CASSVGQGGSPLHF. The CDR3 region has the DNA TGTGCCAGCAGCGTAGGACAGGGAGGCTCACCCCTCCACTTT.

The chain recombines TRBV19 with TRBJ2-7; a weak D match, TRBD2 (5 bases). CDR1 and CDR2 (germline): LNHDA, SQIVND (reference sequence). With 5 bases removed from V and 3 bases from J, the gap between germline ends came to 11 bases. The CDR3 runs 13 residues. For the CDR3, the DNA is TGTGCCAGTAGTCCCTCCGGGGTCTACGAGCAGTACTTC. It yields the protein CASSPSGVYEQYF.

The rearrangement joins TRBV10-2 to TRBJ2-1, with D unclear. The germline gives CDR1 WSHSY, CDR2 SAAADI. The CDR3 sequence is 12 residues long. Trimming removed 9 bases at V and 9 bases at J, with 15 bases between. The CDR3, as DNA: TGCGCCAGTTCGACCTTGACAATTGAGCAGTTCTTC. Amino acid sequence: CASSTLTIEQFF.

This clone has a handful of counts. The chain recombines TRBV2 with TRBJ2-2; a possible D gene is TRBD1 (6 bases). V gave up 5 bases and J gave up 5 bases, with 9 bases separating them. Germline CDR1 and CDR2: SNHLY and FYNNEI. The CDR3 covers 13 residues. In DNA form, the CDR3 reads TGTGCCAGCAGTCAACAGGGTACCGGGGAGCTGTTTTTT. Protein sequence: CASSQQGTGELFF.

The chain carries TRBV2 and TRBJ2-4; a weak D match, TRBD2 (5 bases). Trimming removed 2 bases at V and 4 bases at J, with 15 bases between. CDR3 length: 16 residues. Germline values: CDR1 SNHLY, CDR2 FYNNEI. The CDR3 protein is CASSESGNRVKNIQYF. Here the CDR3 DNA reads TGTGCCAGCAGTGAATCCGGGAACCGGGTAAAAAACATTCAGTACTTC.

The chain uses TRBV18 and TRBJ1-6; D may be TRBD1 (5 bases). Germline assignment: CDR1 KGHSH and CDR2 LQKENI. Trimming cost V 2 bases and J 5 bases, with 10 bases left between them. The CDR3 consists of 15 residues. The CDR3 here is CASSPGFRDNSPLHF. Here the CDR3 DNA reads TGTGCCAGCTCACCAGGGTTCAGGGATAATTCACCCCTCCACTTT.

This chain uses TRBV6-5 with TRBJ1-1, with 7 positions matching TRBD1. Germline V CDR1 and CDR2: MNHEY, SVGAGI. V shed 6 bases, J shed 0 bases, and the junction held 7 bases outside the gene matches. This CDR3 is built from 15 residues. The CDR3, as DNA: TGTGCCAGCAGGACGCCGGGACAGATGAACACTGAAGCTTTCTTT. It specifies CASRTPGQMNTEAFF.

CDR3 region: CASSQPTGAGELFF. CDR3 nucleotide sequence: TGCGCCAGCAGCCAACCTACAGGGGCCGGGGAGCTGTTTTTT. The chain carries TRBV4-1 and TRBJ2-2; TRBD1 matches 7 bases. Germline assignment: CDR1 MGHRA and CDR2 YSYEKL. This CDR3 is 14 amino acids long. The V segment lost 2 bases and the J segment 6 bases; nucleotides outside the gene matches: 3.

The chain is built from TRBV19 and TRBJ2-3; 11 nucleotides match TRBD2. The CDR3 has 13 residues. V shed 10 bases, J shed 2 bases, and the junction held 2 bases outside the gene matches. Germline loops: CDR1 LNHDA, CDR2 SQIVND (reference sequence). The CDR3: CATLAGDTDTQYF. The CDR3 region has the DNA TGTGCCACACTAGCGGGGGACACAGATACGCAGTATTTT. Looking up the rest from reference TRBV19 and TRBJ2-3 gives the full variable domain: DGGITQSPKYLFRKEGQNVTLSCEQNLNHDAMYWYRQDPGQGLRLIYYSQIVNDFQKGDIAEGYSVSREKKESFPLTVTSAQKNPTAFYLCATLAGDTDTQYFGPGTRLTVL.

This clone appeared once. V and J are TRBV3-1 (or the pseudogene TRBV3-2) and TRBJ2-1, with D perhaps matching TRBD2 (5 bases). V was trimmed by 0 bases and J by 3 bases, leaving 12 bases between them. Germline CDR1 and CDR2: LGHDT and YNNKEL (reference sequence). This CDR3 spans 16 amino acids. The CDR3: CASSQDGGADYNEQFF. CDR3 sequence (DNA): TGTGCCAGCAGCCAAGATGGTGGAGCGGACTACAATGAGCAGTTCTTC.

This clone was counted a few times. This chain connects TRBV7-9 to TRBJ2-7, with 7 bases lining up with TRBD1. Germline values: CDR1 SEHNR, CDR2 FQNEAQ (reference sequence). The junction had 8 bases not matched to a gene; V was cut back by 4 bases and J by 5 bases. The CDR3 contains 14 residues. The CDR3 DNA reads as TGTGCCAGCAGCTCTACAGGGGCCGGGGACGAGCAGTACTTC. It is translated as CASSSTGAGDEQYF. Together with reference TRBV7-9 and TRBJ2-7, the CDR3 gives the full variable domain: DTGVSQNPRHKITKRGQNVTFRCDPISEHNRLYWYRQTLGQGPEFLTYFQNEAQLEKSRLLSDRFSAERPKGSFSTLEIQRTEQGDSAMYLCASSSTGAGDEQYFGPGTRLTVT.

A note on this clone: Different DNA sequences within this sample yield the same CDR3. The J gene is TRBJ2-2, the V gene TRBV5-1; TRBD1 matches at 8 bases. This CDR3 region has 16 residues. Per the germline V gene, CDR1 is SGHRS and CDR2 is YFSETQ. V was clipped by 2 bases and J by 0 bases; unmatched bases: 3. The CDR3, as DNA: TGCGCCAGCAGCTTAGGGGACAGGCCGAACACCGGGGAGCTGTTTTTT. As protein: CASSLGDRPNTGELFF.

The CDR3 loop reads CASSPVQGAPDTQYF. The CDR3 nucleotides are TGTGCCAGCAGTCCAGTGCAGGGGGCCCCGGATACGCAGTATTTT. The chain couples TRBV6-5 to TRBJ2-3; 8 nucleotides match TRBD1. CDR3 size: 15 residues. With 5 bases clipped from V and 6 bases from J, the junction kept 10 bases outside the gene matches. Germline lookup yields CDR1 MNHEY and CDR2 SVGAGI.

The genes are TRBV6-5 and TRBJ1-4, with TRBD1 matching over 10 bases. The ends lost 5 bases at V and 13 bases at J; junction bases unmatched: 10. This CDR3 has 14 amino acids. Germline CDR1 is MNHEY and CDR2 is SVGAGI. The CDR3 sequence is CASSKGQGPYGLFF. CDR3 DNA sequence: TGTGCCAGCAGTAAGGGACAGGGGCCCTACGGACTGTTTTTT.

V gene TRBV6-5 combines with J gene TRBJ2-2, with TRBD1 as a possible D gene (5 bases). Germline loops: CDR1 MNHEY, CDR2 SVGAGI. V was clipped by 8 bases and J by 2 bases, with 12 bases between them. The CDR3 has 14 amino acids. The CDR3 is CASRRGQNTGELFF. In nucleotides, the CDR3 is TGTGCCAGCCGCCGAGGACAAAACACCGGGGAGCTGTTTTTT.

V and J are TRBV3-1 (or the pseudogene TRBV3-2) and TRBJ1-3, with D perhaps matching TRBD1 (6 bases). The CDR3 consists of 15 residues. Trimming removed 1 base from V and 7 bases from J, with 14 bases in between. Germline assignment: CDR1 LGHDT and CDR2 YNNKEL (reference sequence). CDR3: CASSQVEQGLNTIYF. The CDR3 nucleotides read TGTGCCAGCAGCCAAGTGGAACAGGGATTGAACACCATATATTTT.

The chain combines TRBV5-1 with TRBJ2-5; 7 bases line up with TRBD1. Germline CDR1 reads SGHRS; CDR2 reads YFSETQ. Unmatched junction bases numbered 7, after V lost 4 bases and J lost 1 base. The CDR3 covers 15 residues. The CDR3 sequence is CASSEPTGSQETQYF. In nucleotides, the CDR3 is TGCGCCAGCAGCGAGCCGACAGGGAGCCAAGAGACCCAGTACTTC.

The chain joins TRBV19 to TRBJ1-5; no definite D call. Germline V gives CDR1 LNHDA, CDR2 SQIVND (reference sequence). The CDR3 runs 13 residues. The germline V and J ends were trimmed by 5 bases and 3 bases, with 8 bases remaining between them. CDR3 sequence reads: CASSFSNNQPQHF. DNA for the CDR3: TGTGCCAGTAGTTTTTCCAACAATCAGCCCCAGCATTTT.

This chain uses TRBV10-3 with TRBJ2-2, with 7 bases matching TRBD1. The CDR3 runs 15 residues. Germline trimming cut 7 bases from V and 4 bases from J; bases unmatched to any gene: 9. The germline V gene encodes CDR1 ENHRY and CDR2 SYGVKD. The CDR3 DNA is TGTGCCATCACTGAACATGGGACAGTCACCGGGGAGCTGTTTTTT. Its translation: CAITEHGTVTGELFF.

The chain employs TRBV12-3 or TRBV12-4 and TRBJ1-2; D is unclear. CDR3 length: 13 residues. V was shortened by 6 bases and J by 3 bases, with 11 bases between the two germline ends. The CDR3 loop reads CASSFGPDYGYTF. For the CDR3, the DNA is TGTGCCAGCAGCTTTGGGCCAGACTATGGCTACACCTTC.

This clone was detected only a few times. J is TRBJ1-3 and V is TRBV5-1; D might be TRBD1 (6 bases). The germline gives CDR1 SGHRS, CDR2 YFSETQ. The V end was cut by 1 base, the J end by 4 bases, with 12 bases between. The CDR3 totals 15 residues. The CDR3 region has the DNA TGCGCCAGCAGCTTGTCGGGGGGGCAAGGAAACACCATATATTTT. Protein product: CASSLSGGQGNTIYF.